This entry lists 22 T cell receptor beta chains sequenced from one sample in a study of breast tumors, draining lymph nodes, adjacent tissues. Axillary draining lymph nodes of breast cancer patients supplied the node samples. TCRdb reprocessed the multiplex PCR reads via MiXCR and lists one record per CDR3 protein. Seen here are some 170,000 distinct CDR3 sequences, around 35% observed once, and the top ten hold 3% to 4%. Sample: axillary lymph node tissue. All receptors derive from a female donor with breast cancer. Some clones in this sample may be carry-over from other donors' samples.

This clonotype was recorded a few times. A read error may explain this, as a much larger clone is one base away. The chain is built from TRBV9 and TRBJ2-7; 7 nucleotides align to TRBD2. The germline CDR1 and CDR2 sequences are SGDLS and YYNGEE. The CDR3 runs to 14 residues. CDR3 amino acids: CASSPTDGRAEQSF. CDR3 DNA: TGTGCCAGCAGCCCCACCGATGGGAGGGCCGAGCAGTCCTTC.

This clonotype was counted many times. The chain is built from TRBV6-5 and TRBJ1-4; D gene uncertain. The V end lost 4 bases, the J end lost 3 bases, and 12 bases lay between the germline ends. Looked up from germline, CDR1 is MNHEY and CDR2 is SVGAGI. CDR3 length equals 15 residues. DNA of the CDR3: TGTGCCAGCAGTTTTGGAGGGTTAGCTAATGAAAAACTGTTTTTT. Residues: CASSFGGLANEKLFF.

This clonotype showed up just a few times. With a much larger clone just one base away, this may be a read error. Written as DNA, the CDR3 is TGCAGTGCCCGGGGACATCGGGCTAACTCTGGCTACACCTTC. The encoded protein is CSARGHRANSGYTF. This chain connects TRBV20-1 to TRBJ1-2, with a possible D match to TRBD1 (6 bases). CDR1 is DFQATT and CDR2 is SNEGSKA in the germline V gene (reference sequence). This CDR3 comprises 14 residues.

Many counts were recorded for this clonotype. The chain combines TRBV12-3 or TRBV12-4 with TRBJ2-2, with no clear D. The CDR3 is made up of 17 amino acids. V was shortened by 5 bases and J by 2 bases, with 18 bases between the two germline ends. CDR3 DNA: TGTGCCAGCAGTCCCCCCCTCGGTTCGGGTAACACCGGGGAGCTGTTTTTT. The encoded protein is CASSPPLGSGNTGELFF.

For this clonotype: This may stem from a read error, because a much larger clone lies one nucleotide away. The chain links TRBV9 to TRBJ2-5; D is undetermined. This CDR3 has 14 residues. Germline V gene data show CDR1 as SGDLS and CDR2 as YYNGEE. CDR3 sequence (DNA): TGTGCCAGCAGCGTAAGGTGGTTGCAAGAGACCCAGTCCTTC. Amino acid sequence: CASSVRWLQETQSF.

This clonotype was observed at least ten times. The rearrangement joins TRBV12-3 or TRBV12-4 to TRBJ2-2; D is unclear. The CDR3 totals 13 residues. Trimming stripped 3 bases from V and 6 bases from J, with 8 bases between. The CDR3 loop is CASSFTRSGELFF. CDR3 coding DNA: TGTGCCAGCAGTTTCACCCGTTCCGGGGAGCTGTTTTTT.

This clonotype was counted many times. The chain carries TRBV24-1 and TRBJ2-1; 7 nucleotides line up with TRBD2. The ends lost 3 bases at V and 1 base at J; junction bases unmatched: 11. The CDR3 is 18 amino acids. Germline CDR1 and CDR2: KGHDR and SFDVKD. In DNA form, the CDR3 reads TGTGCCACCAGTGATGATACGGGCGCGGGAGAGTCCTACAATGAGCAGTTCTTC. Protein: CATSDDTGAGESYNEQFF.

A note on this clonotype: A read error may account for a junction end that differs from germline. The chain joins TRBV7-3 to TRBJ2-1, with a weak D call TRBD1 (7 bases). In germline, CDR1 is SGHTA, CDR2 FQGTGA. The CDR3 runs to 15 residues. CDR3 in DNA: TGTGCCAGCAGCCGTCAGGGGGGCTCCTACAATGAGCAGCTCTTC. Protein product: CASSRQGGSYNEQLF.

This clonotype appeared many times. The CDR3, as DNA: TGTGCCAGCAGCAAAGGACAGGGGGCTAGGCAGCCCCAGCATTTT. This translates into CASSKGQGARQPQHF. The V and J genes are TRBV11-2 and TRBJ1-5, with 11 bases that match TRBD1. The CDR3 is 15 amino acids. The trim removed 5 bases at V and 7 bases at J, leaving 7 bases unmatched. Germline V gene sequence: CDR1 SGHAT, CDR2 FQNNGV. Based on the CDR3 plus reference TRBV11-2 and TRBJ1-5, the full variable domain is EAGVAQSPRYKIIEKRQSVAFWCNPISGHATLYWYQQILGQGPKLLIQFQNNGVVDDSQLPKDRFSAERLKGVDSTLKIQPAKLEDSAVYLCASSKGQGARQPQHFGDGTRLSIL.

This sequence joins TRBV7-8 and TRBJ2-5; 8 bases are shared with TRBD1. With 4 bases clipped from V and 7 bases from J, the junction kept 5 bases outside the gene matches. CDR1 is SGHVS, CDR2 FQNEAQ, per germline. This CDR3 contains 13 residues. The CDR3 nucleotides are TGTGCCAGCAGCTACGGACAGGGAGGGACCCAGTACTTC. This encodes CASSYGQGGTQYF.

This clonotype was detected a few times. A clone one base away is much larger, so this may be a read error. V is TRBV5-4 and J is TRBJ2-3, with D possibly being TRBD1 (6 bases). Germline values: CDR1 SGHNT, CDR2 YYREEE (reference sequence). The CDR3 covers 15 residues. The germline V and J ends were trimmed by 4 bases and 2 bases, with 14 bases remaining between them. The CDR3 protein is CASSTRQAFTDTQYF. The CDR3 DNA reads TGTGCCAGCAGCACCAGACAGGCTTTCACAGATACGCAGTATTTT.

Of note for this clonotype: Germline and junction disagree at one end, which may indicate a read error. The chain combines TRBV2 with TRBJ1-6; D is unclear. Looked up from germline, CDR1 is SNHLY and CDR2 is FYNNEI. The CDR3 consists of 15 residues. CDR3 DNA: TGTGCCAGCAGGCCCGGGAAAGGGAAAAAATCCCCCCCCCACTTT. It codes for CASRPGKGKKSPPHF.

This clonotype was detected a few times. The J gene is TRBJ2-7, the V gene TRBV12-3 or TRBV12-4, with 7 positions matching TRBD1. The trim removed 5 bases at V and 5 bases at J, leaving 9 bases unmatched. CDR3 size: 14 residues. CDR3 residues: CASSVMTGMDEQYF. DNA of the CDR3: TGTGCCAGCAGTGTAATGACAGGGATGGACGAGCAGTACTTC.

This clonotype was counted at least ten times. The V and J genes are TRBV12-3 or TRBV12-4 and TRBJ2-5; 8 bases are shared with TRBD1. The trim removed 5 bases at V and 9 bases at J, leaving 5 bases unmatched. This CDR3 has 12 residues. DNA of the CDR3: TGTGCCAGCAGTCTGCAGGGGGCGGCCCAGTACTTC. It translates to CASSLQGAAQYF.

The V call is TRBV6-5, the J call TRBJ1-4; D is unresolved. The germline V gene encodes CDR1 MNHEY and CDR2 SVGAGI. V lost 6 bases to trimming and J lost 8 bases, with 22 bases between them. CDR3 size: 16 residues. CDR3: CASSHTIRLAGEKLFF. CDR3 bases: TGTGCCAGCAGCCATACTATCCGACTAGCGGGGGAAAAACTGTTTTTT.

This clonotype was seen repeatedly, ten times or more. V is TRBV10-3 and J is TRBJ1-6, with a weak D call TRBD1 (5 bases). The CDR3 runs to 13 residues. Trimming pared 7 bases from V and 10 bases from J, leaving 14 bases between. Looked up from germline, CDR1 is ENHRY and CDR2 is SYGVKD. CDR3 residues: CAIKADKPSPLHF. The CDR3 nucleotides read TGTGCCATCAAGGCGGACAAACCATCACCCCTCCACTTT.

V is TRBV2 and J is TRBJ1-1, with 8 bases aligning to TRBD1. The CDR3 extends over 14 amino acids. Trimming took 5 bases from V and 4 from J; bases not matched to a gene: 6. Germline CDR1 reads SNHLY; CDR2 reads FYNNEI. This CDR3 reads CASSRNRGVTEAFF. In nucleotides, the CDR3 is TGTGCCAGCAGTCGGAACAGGGGGGTCACTGAAGCTTTCTTT.

This clonotype came up many times. The rearrangement uses TRBV24-1 and TRBJ1-2; 8 bases are a match to TRBD1. After removal of 3 bases from V and 7 bases from J, the junction contained 6 bases not matched to a gene. The CDR3 runs to 14 residues. Germline assignment: CDR1 KGHDR and CDR2 SFDVKD. The CDR3 region is CATSDPGQGGGYTF. CDR3 bases: TGTGCCACCAGTGATCCCGGACAGGGCGGTGGCTACACCTTC.

This clonotype was counted at least ten times. The rearrangement uses TRBV2 and TRBJ2-7; possible D gene TRBD1, 5 bases. V was cut by 4 bases and J by 12 bases, with 16 bases left in between. Germline V gene data show CDR1 as SNHLY and CDR2 as FYNNEI. The CDR3 runs to 12 residues. In nucleotides, the CDR3 is TGTGCCAGCAGTGTTAGACCAGGGAATCCGTACTTC. Amino acid sequence: CASSVRPGNPYF. Drawing the rest from reference TRBV2 and TRBJ2-7, the complete variable domain is EPEVTQTPSHQVTQMGQEVILRCVPISNHLYFYWYRQILGQKVEFLVSFYNNEISEKSEIFDDQFSVERPDGSNFTLKIRSTKLEDSAMYFCASSVRPGNPYFGPGTRLTVT.

This clonotype has ten or more counts. The chain couples TRBV9 to TRBJ2-3; D not resolved. The CDR3 runs to 12 residues. CDR1 is SGDLS and CDR2 is YYNGEE in the germline V gene. V lost 3 bases, J lost 1 base, and 3 bases lay in between. CDR3 region: CASSAGTDTQYF. The CDR3 DNA reads as TGTGCCAGCAGCGCTGGCACAGATACGCAGTATTTT.

This clonotype came up many times. The chain uses TRBV30 and TRBJ2-6; a possible D gene is TRBD1 (5 bases). CDR1 is GTSNPN, CDR2 SVGIG, per germline (reference sequence). The CDR3 loop spans 12 amino acids. V was cut by 4 bases and J by 4 bases, with 5 bases left in between. The CDR3 DNA is TGTGCCTGGAAGGGGGGGGCCAACGTCCTGACTTTC. Translation gives CAWKGGANVLTF.

Remarks on this clonotype: This may arise from a read error, as a much more abundant clone is one base away. This sequence joins TRBV28 and TRBJ1-2; the D gene is possibly TRBD1 (5 bases). Germline-derived CDR1 and CDR2 are MDHEN and SYDVKM. This CDR3 has 13 amino acids. CDR3 in DNA: TGTCCCAGCAGTGGGGGGTCCAAGGATGGCTACACCTTC. It encodes CPSSGGSKDGYTF.